This T cell receptor (delta chain) is from a study of gamma-delta chains in newborns, infants, children. This clone is large by share. The CDR3 length is 20 residues. Germline V gene data show CDR1 as GEAIGNYY and CDR2 as EKD. J was trimmed by 2 bases and V by 0 bases; bases with no gene match: 6. TCRdb re-called the reads using CATT. In the table there are 3,000 to 3,500 delta-chain clones, 8.5% to 12% of which are singletons. This clonotype was obtained from a child who was a newborn, infant or young child, either healthy, febrile or measles-vaccinated (not recorded which). Sequencing was carried out using blood. This chain uses TRDV2 with TRDJ3; 13 bases align to TRDD3. The CDR3 DNA sequence: TGTGCCTGTGACACCCTATTACTGGGGGATACGGCCTGGGACACCCGACAGATGTTTTTC. Amino acids: CACDTLLLGDTAWDTRQMFF.